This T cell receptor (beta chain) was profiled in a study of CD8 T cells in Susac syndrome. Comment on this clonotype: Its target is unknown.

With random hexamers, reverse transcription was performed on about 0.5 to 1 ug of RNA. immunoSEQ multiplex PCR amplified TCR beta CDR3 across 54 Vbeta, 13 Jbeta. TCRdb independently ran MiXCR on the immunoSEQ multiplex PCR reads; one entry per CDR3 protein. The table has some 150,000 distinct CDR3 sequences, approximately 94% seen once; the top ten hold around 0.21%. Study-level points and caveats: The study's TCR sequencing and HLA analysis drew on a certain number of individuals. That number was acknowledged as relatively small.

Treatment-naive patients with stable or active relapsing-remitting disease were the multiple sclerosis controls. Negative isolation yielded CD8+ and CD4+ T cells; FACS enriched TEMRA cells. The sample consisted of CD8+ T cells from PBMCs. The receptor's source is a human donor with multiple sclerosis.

The CDR3 is CASSFLPREGEVDQNIQYF. The DNA of the CDR3 is TGTGCCAGCAGTTTTCTACCCCGGGAAGGGGAGGTCGACCAAAACATTCAGTACTTC. The rearrangement links TRBV28 to TRBJ2-4; a possible D gene is TRBD2 (6 bases). Germline-derived CDR1 and CDR2 are MDHEN and SYDVKM. Trimming took 3 bases from V and 5 from J, leaving 26 bases between them. The CDR3 covers 19 residues.